The 3 T cell receptor beta chains below were found in one sample sequenced in a study of cytomegalovirus exposure and HLA in healthy donors. The table came from immunoSEQ multiplex PCR; TCRdb's copy has only in-frame clones and leaves some out. The repertoire holds over 200,000 clones, with 90% as singletons. The sequenced sample was PBMCs. These receptors were collected from a woman younger than 35 in good health and CMV-seronegative.

The chain employs TRBV28 and TRBJ2-1; TRBD2 matches 10 bases. This CDR3 spans 18 amino acids. The germline V gene encodes CDR1 MDHEN and CDR2 SYDVKM. Trimming at V came to 6 bases and at J to 5 bases, leaving 16 bases not matched to a gene. In DNA, the CDR3 is TGTGCCAGCAGAACCCTAGCGGGGGTTTCAGTTGGTCACAATGAGCAGTTCTTC. Translation: CASRTLAGVSVGHNEQFF. Drawing the rest from reference TRBV28 and TRBJ2-1, the complete variable domain is DVKVTQSSRYLVKRTGEKVFLECVQDMDHENMFWYRQDPGLGLRLIYFSYDVKMKEKGDIPEGYSVSREKKERFSLILESASTNQTSMYLCASRTLAGVSVGHNEQFFGPGTRLTVL.

The rearrangement links TRBV15 to TRBJ2-7, with TRBD1 identical over 11 bases. After removal of 3 bases from V and 4 bases from J, the junction contained 5 bases not matched to a gene. The CDR3 spans 15 residues. CDR1 is LNHNV and CDR2 is YYDKDF in the germline V gene (reference sequence). The chain's CDR3 is CATSSGDRGSYEQYF. In DNA form, the CDR3 reads TGTGCCACCAGCAGTGGGGACAGGGGGTCGTACGAGCAGTACTTC.

The genes are TRBV7-6 and TRBJ2-7, with 8 bases fitting TRBD2. Germline assignment: CDR1 SGHVS and CDR2 FNYEAQ. The V gene end was trimmed by 1 base and the J gene end by 2 bases; junction bases not matched to a gene: 4. The CDR3 extends over 15 amino acids. CDR3 nucleotides: TGTGCCAGCAGCTTAGAAGCGGGGGTTACCTACGAGCAGTACTTC. It translates to CASSLEAGVTYEQYF.